A single sample is the source of the 4 T cell receptor beta chains below, sequenced in a study of blood T cell repertoires in COVID-19. Here immunoSEQ multiplex PCR was the method, and the copy in TCRdb shows in-frame clones only, minus some. This table has 200,000 or so clones, approximately 86% appearing once. Material for sequencing was peripheral blood. All receptors derive from a man aged 65 to 85 with active or convalescent COVID-19.

The genes are TRBV12-2 and TRBJ2-1; no check of the table's D call, TRBD2, against the DNA was made. TRBV12-2 is termed a pseudogene. CDR3 length: 16 residues. The CDR3 reads CASRLVLGGSYNEQFF. CDR3 DNA: TGTGCAAGTCGCTTAGTACTGGGGGGGTCCTACAATGAGCAGTTCTTC.

The V gene is TRBV7-2, the J gene TRBJ2-2, with D hard to call. Germline V gene sequence: CDR1 SGHTA, CDR2 FQGNSA. With 5 bases removed from V and 2 bases from J, the gap between germline ends came to 15 bases. CDR3 size: 16 residues. The CDR3 region has the DNA TGTGCCAGCAGCCCCAGGATACCCTATAACACCGGGGAGCTGTTTTTT. Translating it yields CASSPRIPYNTGELFF.

V is TRBV6-2 or TRBV6-3 and J is TRBJ2-3; weak D call: TRBD2 (6 bases). Germline CDR1 is MNHEY and CDR2 is SVGEGT. Deletions cut 5 bases from V and 1 base from J, with 10 bases between. CDR3 length equals 14 residues. The CDR3 loop is CASSPGGGTDTQYF. As DNA, the CDR3 is TGTGCCAGCAGTCCAGGAGGGGGCACAGATACGCAGTATTTT.

V gene TRBV6-5 combines with J gene TRBJ2-7; TRBD2 matches 8 bases. Germline CDR1 and CDR2: MNHEY and SVGAGI. V was clipped by 0 bases and J by 2 bases; unmatched bases: 3. The CDR3 runs to 15 residues. The CDR3 reads CASSYSGTRAYEQYF. DNA of the CDR3: TGTGCCAGCAGTTACTCAGGGACTAGAGCCTACGAGCAGTACTTC.